The 8 T cell receptor beta chains below all came from one sample that was sequenced in a study of blood T cell repertoires in COVID-19. Profiled with immunoSEQ multiplex PCR; TCRdb holds only in-frame clones, not every one. The data show 200,000 to 250,000 clones, with 84% seen just once and more than 9% held by the top ten. Material: peripheral blood. All receptors come from a man between 45 and 60 years old with active or convalescent COVID-19.

The chain has TRBV28 and TRBJ1-6, with TRBD1 matching 8 bases. V was clipped by 5 bases and J by 0 bases; unmatched bases: 12. The germline CDR1 and CDR2 sequences are MDHEN and SYDVKM. The CDR3 has 19 amino acids. CDR3 DNA: TGTGCCAGCAGTCCCCCCGGGACAGGTTCAAGCTCCTATAATTCACCCCTCCACTTT. It yields the protein CASSPPGTGSSSYNSPLHF.

This clone was seen just once. The chain couples TRBV5-1 to TRBJ2-5; no clear D. Germline V gives CDR1 SGHRS, CDR2 YFSETQ. The CDR3 sequence is 14 residues long. Between the trimmed V and J ends, which lost 5 bases and 2 bases, there was a span of 13 bases. CDR3 residues: CASRPGAQQETQYF. DNA for the CDR3: TGCGCCAGCAGACCCGGAGCACAACAAGAGACCCAGTACTTC.

The chain couples TRBV6-2 or TRBV6-3 to TRBJ1-4, with a tentative D call TRBD1 (6 bases). Looked up from germline, CDR1 is MNHEY and CDR2 is SVGEGT. Between the trimmed V and J ends, which lost 2 bases and 6 bases, there was a span of 25 bases. There are 19 residues in the CDR3. The CDR3 loop reads CASSYDGQWGLSSYEKLFF. CDR3 in DNA: TGTGCCAGCAGTTACGACGGACAGTGGGGGCTATCATCGTATGAAAAACTGTTTTTT.

The count of this clone is one. The chain is built from TRBV3-1 (or the pseudogene TRBV3-2) and TRBJ1-3, with D possibly TRBD1 on 5 matching bases. The CDR3 runs to 15 residues. V lost 4 bases and J lost 6, with 16 bases in between. The germline gives CDR1 LGHDT, CDR2 YNNKEL (reference sequence). This CDR3 is CASSPGHGVINTIYF. Written as DNA, the CDR3 is TGTGCCAGCAGCCCAGGACATGGTGTAATAAACACCATATATTTT.

The genes are TRBV4-3 and TRBJ2-1; D gene ambiguous. Germline assignment: CDR1 LGHNA and CDR2 YSLEER. The CDR3 runs 13 residues. The V gene lost 5 bases and the J gene lost 4 bases, with 9 bases spanning the gap. CDR3 region: CASSFDLYNEQFF. The CDR3 region has the DNA TGCGCCAGCAGCTTCGACTTATACAATGAGCAGTTCTTC.

The CDR3 sequence is CASSPLGEGNYGYTF. The CDR3 DNA is TGTGCCAGCTCACCACTAGGGGAAGGAAACTATGGCTACACCTTC. The chain carries TRBV18 and TRBJ1-2; D might be TRBD1 (5 bases). Per germline, CDR1 KGHSH and CDR2 LQKENI. Trimming shortened V by 1 base and J by 2 bases, and 11 bases separated the two germline ends. The CDR3 is made up of 15 amino acids.

The chain employs TRBV19 and TRBJ2-3; 7 nucleotides align to TRBD1. This CDR3 comprises 14 residues. V trimming: 5 bases; J trimming: 4 bases; junction bases outside the gene matches: 6. Germline loops: CDR1 LNHDA, CDR2 SQIVND (reference sequence). The CDR3 is CASSFDRASDTQYF. Here the CDR3 DNA reads TGTGCCAGTAGTTTTGACAGGGCTTCAGATACGCAGTATTTT.

The chain combines TRBV19 with TRBJ1-5; TRBD1 matches 8 bases. The V gene's germline CDR1 is LNHDA and CDR2 SQIVND (reference sequence). J was trimmed by 4 bases and V by 4 bases; bases with no gene match: 9. The CDR3 is 16 amino acids. The CDR3 region has the DNA TGTGCCAGTAGTAGAGGGGACAGGTCCTCGAATCAGCCCCAGCATTTT. It specifies CASSRGDRSSNQPQHF.